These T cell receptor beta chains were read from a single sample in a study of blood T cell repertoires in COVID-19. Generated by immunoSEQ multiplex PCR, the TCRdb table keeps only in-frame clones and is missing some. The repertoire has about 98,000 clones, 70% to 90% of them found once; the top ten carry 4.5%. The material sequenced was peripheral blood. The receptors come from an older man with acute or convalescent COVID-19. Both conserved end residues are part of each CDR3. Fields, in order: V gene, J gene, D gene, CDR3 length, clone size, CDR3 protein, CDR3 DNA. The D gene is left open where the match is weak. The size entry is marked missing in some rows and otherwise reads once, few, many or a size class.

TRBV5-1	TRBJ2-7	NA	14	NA	CASSLTSDSYEQYF	TGCGCCAGCAGCTTGACCTCAGACTCCTACGAGCAGTACTTC
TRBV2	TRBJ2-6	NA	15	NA	CASSERDSGANVLTF	TGTGCCAGCAGTGAGCGGGATTCCGGGGCCAACGTCCTGACTTTC
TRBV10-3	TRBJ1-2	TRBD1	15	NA	CAISGTGPANYGYTF	TGTGCCATCAGTGGGACAGGGCCAGCTAACTATGGCTACACCTTC
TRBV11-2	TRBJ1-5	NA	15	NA	CASSPGSTSNQPQHF	TGTGCCAGCAGCCCTGGCAGTACTAGCAATCAGCCCCAGCATTTT
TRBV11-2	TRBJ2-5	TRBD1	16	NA	CASSLGRDRGRETQYF	TGTGCCAGCAGCTTAGGGCGGGACAGGGGGCGAGAGACCCAGTACTTC
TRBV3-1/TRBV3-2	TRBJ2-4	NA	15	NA	CASSPLTGGENIQYF	TGTGCCAGCAGCCCTCTCACCGGGGGTGAGAACATTCAGTACTTC
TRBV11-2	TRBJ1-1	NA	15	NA	CASSLGIGRDTEAFF	TGTGCCAGCAGCTTAGGTATTGGCAGGGACACTGAAGCTTTCTTT
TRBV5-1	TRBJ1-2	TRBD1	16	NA	CASSLGQGVRSYGYTF	TGCGCCAGCAGCTTGGGACAGGGGGTAAGGAGCTATGGCTACACCTTC
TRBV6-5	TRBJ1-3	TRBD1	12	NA	CAIGTDGNTIYF	TGTGCCATCGGGACAGACGGAAACACCATATATTTT
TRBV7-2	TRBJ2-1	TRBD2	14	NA	CASSSGLAGGRMFF	TGTGCCAGCAGCTCCGGACTAGCGGGGGGTCGGATGTTCTTC
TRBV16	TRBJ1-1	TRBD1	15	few	CASSQSRTGGLRAFF	TGTGCCAGCAGCCAATCACGGACAGGGGGCTTAAGAGCTTTCTTT
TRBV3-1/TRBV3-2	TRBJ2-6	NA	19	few	CASSQEVGSLGPGANVLTF	TGTGCCAGCAGCCAAGAGGTGGGTTCTTTGGGCCCTGGGGCCAACGTCCTGACTTTC
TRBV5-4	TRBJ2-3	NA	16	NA	CASSLWASEGTDTQYF	TGTGCCAGCAGCTTGTGGGCTAGCGAAGGTACAGATACGCAGTATTTT
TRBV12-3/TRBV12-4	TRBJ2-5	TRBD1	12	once	CASRSPGQGQYF	TGTGCCAGCAGATCCCCGGGACAGGGGCAGTACTTC
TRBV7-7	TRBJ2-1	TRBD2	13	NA	CASSSTSGGPQFF	TGTGCCAGCAGCTCGACTAGCGGGGGGCCGCAGTTCTTC
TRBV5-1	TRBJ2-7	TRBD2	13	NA	CASSLAGGNEQYF	TGCGCCAGCAGCTTGGCCGGGGGGAACGAGCAGTACTTC
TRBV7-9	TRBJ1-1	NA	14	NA	CASSQRGRNTEAFF	TGTGCCAGCAGCCAAAGAGGGAGGAACACTGAAGCTTTCTTT
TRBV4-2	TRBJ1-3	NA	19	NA	CASSQDRIGGESSGNTIYF	TGTGCCAGCAGCCAAGATAGGATAGGCGGGGAGAGCTCTGGAAACACCATATATTTT
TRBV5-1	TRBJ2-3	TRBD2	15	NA	CASSFGGGATDTQYF	TGCGCCAGCAGCTTTGGCGGGGGGGCCACAGATACGCAGTATTTT
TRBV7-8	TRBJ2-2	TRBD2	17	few	CASSFLKTGGNTGELFF	TGTGCCAGCAGCTTCCTAAAAACGGGGGGGAACACCGGGGAGCTGTTTTTT
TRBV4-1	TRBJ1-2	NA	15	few	CASSQTDRINYGYTF	TGCGCCAGCAGCCAAACCGACAGGATCAACTATGGCTACACCTTC
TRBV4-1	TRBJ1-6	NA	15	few	CASRPSTGYNSPLHF	TGCGCCAGCAGGCCGTCCACAGGTTATAATTCACCCCTCCACTTT
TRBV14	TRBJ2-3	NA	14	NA	CASSQDLSPDTQYF	TGTGCCAGCAGCCAAGATCTCTCTCCGGATACGCAGTATTTT
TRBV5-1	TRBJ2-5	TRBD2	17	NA	CASSLGTSGGFQETQYF	TGCGCCAGCAGCTTGGGGACTAGCGGGGGGTTCCAAGAGACCCAGTACTTC
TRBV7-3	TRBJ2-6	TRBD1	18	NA	CASSKPGTGASGANVLTF	TGTGCCAGCAGCAAACCCGGGACAGGAGCTTCTGGGGCCAACGTCCTGACTTTC
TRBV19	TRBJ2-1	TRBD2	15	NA	CASSIRSGGGGEQFF	TGTGCCAGTAGTATTAGGAGCGGGGGAGGGGGTGAGCAGTTCTTC
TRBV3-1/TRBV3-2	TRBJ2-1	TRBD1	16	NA	CASSQFGQGSSNEQFF	TGTGCCAGCAGCCAATTCGGACAGGGGTCAAGCAATGAGCAGTTCTTC
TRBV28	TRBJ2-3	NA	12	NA	CASSIPGDTQYF	TGTGCCAGCAGTATCCCCGGGGATACGCAGTATTTT
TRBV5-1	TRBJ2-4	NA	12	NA	CASSPPSNIQYF	TGCGCCAGCAGCCCCCCCTCAAACATTCAGTACTTC
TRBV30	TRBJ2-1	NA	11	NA	CAWSQGGGQFF	TGTGCCTGGAGCCAGGGAGGGGGGCAGTTCTTC
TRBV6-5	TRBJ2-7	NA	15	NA	CASSSGTGSSYEQYF	TGTGCCAGCAGTAGCGGGACAGGCAGCTCCTACGAGCAGTACTTC
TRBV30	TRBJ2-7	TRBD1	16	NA	CAWSRDRGIYTYEQYF	TGTGCCTGGAGTAGGGACAGGGGAATTTACACCTACGAGCAGTACTTC
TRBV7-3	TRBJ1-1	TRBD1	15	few	CASSPRQGAGTEAFF	TGTGCCAGCAGCCCAAGACAGGGGGCGGGCACTGAAGCTTTCTTT
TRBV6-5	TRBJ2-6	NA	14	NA	CALQGPSGANVLTF	TGTGCCCTCCAGGGGCCCTCTGGGGCCAACGTCCTGACTTTC
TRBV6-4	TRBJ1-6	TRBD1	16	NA	CASSAGRGLLNSPLHF	TGTGCCAGCAGTGCGGGCAGGGGGCTCCTGAATTCACCCCTCCACTTT
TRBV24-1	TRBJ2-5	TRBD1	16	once	CATSDLGRGFEETQYF	TGTGCCACCAGTGATCTAGGCAGGGGGTTCGAAGAGACCCAGTACTTC
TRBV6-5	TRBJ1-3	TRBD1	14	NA	CASSYGQGGNTIYF	TGTGCCAGCAGCTACGGACAGGGGGGAAACACCATATATTTT
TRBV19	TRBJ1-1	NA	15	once	CASSIDGGFGTEAFF	TGTGCCAGTAGTATAGACGGGGGATTTGGCACTGAAGCTTTCTTT
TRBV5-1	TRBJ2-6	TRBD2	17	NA	CASTYPRGGGGANVLTF	TGCGCCAGCACCTACCCGCGGGGGGGCGGTGGGGCCAACGTCCTGACTTTC
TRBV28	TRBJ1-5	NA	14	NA	CASSPGGAGQPQHF	TGTGCCAGCAGCCCGGGGGGGGCAGGTCAGCCCCAGCATTTT
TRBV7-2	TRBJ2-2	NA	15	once	CASSSTSGDTGELFF	TGTGCCAGCAGCTCGACTAGTGGGGACACCGGGGAGCTGTTTTTT
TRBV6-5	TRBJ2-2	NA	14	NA	CASSKQGGGGELFF	TGTGCCAGCAGTAAACAGGGTGGTGGCGGGGAGCTGTTTTTT
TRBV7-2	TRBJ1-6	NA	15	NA	CASSLVGGGNSPLHF	TGTGCCAGCAGCTTAGTTGGCGGGGGGAATTCACCCCTCCACTTT
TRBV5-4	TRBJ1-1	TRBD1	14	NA	CASSLPGGGTEAFF	TGTGCCAGCAGCTTACCAGGGGGTGGCACTGAAGCTTTCTTT
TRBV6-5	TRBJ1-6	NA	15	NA	CASSSESSYNSPLHF	TGTGCCAGCAGTTCGGAGAGCTCCTATAATTCACCCCTCCACTTT
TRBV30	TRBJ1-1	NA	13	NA	CAWGEGVRTEAFF	TGTGCCTGGGGGGAAGGGGTGAGGACTGAAGCTTTCTTT
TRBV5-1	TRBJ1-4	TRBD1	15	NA	CASSSNRGTNEKLFF	TGCGCCAGCAGCAGCAACAGGGGAACTAATGAAAAACTGTTTTTT